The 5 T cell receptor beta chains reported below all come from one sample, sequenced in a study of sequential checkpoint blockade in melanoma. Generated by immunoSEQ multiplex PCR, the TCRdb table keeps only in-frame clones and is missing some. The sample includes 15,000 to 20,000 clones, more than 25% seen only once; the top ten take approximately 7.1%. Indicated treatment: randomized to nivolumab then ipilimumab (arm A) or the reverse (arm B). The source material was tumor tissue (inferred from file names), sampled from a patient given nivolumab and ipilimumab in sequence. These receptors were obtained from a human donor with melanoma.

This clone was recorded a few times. The CDR3 nucleotides are TGTGCCAGCTCCCCCTGGGGGGCGGAAAAACTGTTTTTT. Translation: CASSPWGAEKLFF. The genes are TRBV18 and TRBJ1-4; tentatively, D is TRBD1 (6 bases). CDR3 length: 13 amino acids. With 6 bases removed from V and 8 bases from J, the gap between germline ends came to 13 bases. The germline gives CDR1 KGHSH, CDR2 LQKENI.

This CDR3 is CASSPGVASGNTIYF. DNA for the CDR3: TGCGCCAGCAGCCCGGGGGTTGCCTCTGGAAACACCATATATTTT. This chain joins TRBV5-1 and TRBJ1-3; possibly TRBD1 for D (5 bases). Per germline, CDR1 SGHRS and CDR2 YFSETQ. V lost 4 bases to trimming and J lost 0 bases, with 11 bases between them. This CDR3 region has 15 residues.

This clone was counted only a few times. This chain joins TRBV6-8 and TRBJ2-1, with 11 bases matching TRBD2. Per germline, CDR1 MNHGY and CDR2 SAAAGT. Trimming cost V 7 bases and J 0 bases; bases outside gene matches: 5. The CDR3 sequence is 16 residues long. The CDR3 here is CASTGLAGYSYNEQFF. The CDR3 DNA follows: TGTGCCAGCACCGGACTAGCGGGCTACTCCTACAATGAGCAGTTCTTC.

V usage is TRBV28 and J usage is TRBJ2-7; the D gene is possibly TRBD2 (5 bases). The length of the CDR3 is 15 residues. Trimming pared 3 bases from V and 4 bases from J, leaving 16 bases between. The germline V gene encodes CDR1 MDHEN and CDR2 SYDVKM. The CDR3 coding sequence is TGTGCCAGCAGTTTGCCCAGAGGGAATGGGTACGAGCAGTACTTC. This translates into CASSLPRGNGYEQYF.

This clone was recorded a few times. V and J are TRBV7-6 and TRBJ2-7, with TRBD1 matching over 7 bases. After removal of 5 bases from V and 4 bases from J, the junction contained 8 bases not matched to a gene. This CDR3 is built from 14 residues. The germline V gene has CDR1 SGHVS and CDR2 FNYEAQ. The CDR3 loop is CASSLDRDTYEQYF. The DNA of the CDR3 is TGTGCCAGCAGCCTCGACAGGGACACATACGAGCAGTACTTC.